The sequence of this T cell receptor (beta chain) was determined in a study of T cell repertoires and HLA-DP antigens. Study summary: Alloreactive CD4+ T cells targeted HLA-DP on transduced HeLa.

Repertoires were generated with immunoSEQ multiplex PCR, while TCRdb's copy carries only in-frame clones and drops some. The table lists around 110,000 clones, 80% to 95% of them singletons. The germline V gene has CDR1 MNHEY and CDR2 SMNVEV (reference sequence). V lost 6 bases, J lost 7 bases, and 14 bases stayed unmatched. The CDR3 has 15 amino acids. A remark on this clone: Its antigen is as yet unknown.

Sequencing was done on a sample of CD4+ T cells from PBMCs. The receptor was isolated from a woman between 18 and 29 years old in good health and CMV-seronegative. The chain joins TRBV27 to TRBJ2-7; 8 bases are shared with TRBD2. CDR3 DNA: TGTGCCAGCAGACTTCGGGACGGCCGGGAGGGAGAGCAGTACTTC. Its translation is CASRLRDGREGEQYF.